Listed below are T cell receptor beta chains from one sample, sequenced in a study of blood T cells in healthy people across ages. TCRdb redid the calling of the 5' RACE reads with MiXCR, one entry per CDR3 protein. The sample shows 700,000 or so distinct CDR3 sequences, about a fifth of them seen only once. The sequenced material came from blood. These receptors all come from a man in his 70s in good health. Both conserved end residues are part of each CDR3. The D gene is left open where the match is weak. Clone sizes are given selectively: once, few, many, or a class where the clone is expanded.

cdr3_aa | cdr3_nt | d_call | clone_size | j_call | v_call
CASSLVIAGGWAAQYF | TGTGCCAGCAGCTTAGTTATTGCGGGGGGGTGGGCGGCGCAGTATTTT | TRBD2 | . | TRBJ2-3 | TRBV7-2
CASSQGRGVTDTQCF | TGTGCCAGCAGTCAAGGGAGGGGGGTAACAGATACGCAGTGTTTT | . | . | TRBJ2-3 | TRBV11-2
CASSQDSAGFRETQYF | TGTGCCAGCAGCCAAGATTCAGCGGGGTTTCGAGAGACCCAGTACTTC | TRBD2 | . | TRBJ2-5 | TRBV3-1
CASSLEGAGEFGQPQHF | TGCGCCAGCAGCTTGGAAGGGGCAGGGGAATTCGGTCAGCCCCAGCATTTT | . | few | TRBJ1-5 | TRBV5-1
CASSYLQGLGDTQYF | TGTGCCAGCAGTTACTTACAGGGCCTAGGAGATACGCAGTATTTT | . | few | TRBJ2-3 | TRBV6-5
CASSLFSGDYNEQFF | TGTGCCAGCAGCCTCTTTAGCGGGGACTACAATGAGCAGTTCTTC | TRBD2 | few | TRBJ2-1 | TRBV7-3
CASSQDRVGTEAFF | TGCGCCAGCAGCCAAGATAGGGTGGGGACTGAAGCTTTCTTT | . | . | TRBJ1-1 | TRBV4-1
CASSLFRLDEQFF | TGTGCCAGCAGCTTATTTCGGCTCGATGAGCAGTTCTTC | . | . | TRBJ2-1 | TRBV7-8
CASSEGGERTEAFF | TGTGCCAGCAGTGAAGGAGGGGAGCGTACTGAAGCTTTCTTT | . | . | TRBJ1-1 | TRBV2
CASSREGTALYEQYF | TGCGCCAGCAGCCGGGAAGGGACAGCTCTCTACGAGCAGTACTTC | TRBD1 | . | TRBJ2-7 | TRBV5-1
CSVDMGQGGYGYTF | TGCAGCGTTGATATGGGACAGGGGGGGTATGGCTACACCTTC | TRBD1 | few | TRBJ1-2 | TRBV29-1
CATSREGVSNYGYTF | TGTGCCACCAGCAGAGAGGGAGTCTCTAACTATGGCTACACCTTC | . | . | TRBJ1-2 | TRBV15
CASSIGRVNTEAFF | TGTGCCAGTAGTATTGGGAGGGTGAACACTGAAGCTTTCTTT | . | few | TRBJ1-1 | TRBV19
CASSGTLGTGSEKLFF | TGTGCCAGCAGCGGAACCCTGGGGACAGGGTCCGAAAAACTGTTTTTT | TRBD1 | few | TRBJ1-4 | TRBV9
CASSLDRHYGYTF | TGCGCCAGCAGCTTGGACAGGCACTATGGCTACACCTTC | . | . | TRBJ1-2 | TRBV5-1
CASSFYALSGNTIYF | TGTGCCAGCAGTTTTTACGCTCTCTCTGGAAACACCATATATTTT | . | . | TRBJ1-3 | TRBV12-3/TRBV12-4